What follows describes a single TCR beta chain. Antigen specificity is unknown. The sample comes from a study of response to subunit inactivated influenza vaccine. Study-level results: Every seasonal influenza vaccination brings in few new T cells, the authors suggested.

TCRdb analysed the RT-PCR reads with MiXCR anew, one entry per CDR3 protein. The sample lists roughly 500,000 distinct CDR3 sequences; approximately 15% were seen once. J lost 4 bases, V lost 1 base, and 3 bases had no gene match. This CDR3 contains 14 residues. Germline V gene lookup returns CDR1 GTSNPN and CDR2 SVGIG (reference sequence). Here the sequenced sample was CD4+ T cells sorted from PBMCs, taken around 2 years after vaccination. The clonotype comes from a man between 50 and 70 years old who received an inactivated influenza vaccine. The J gene is TRBJ2-1, the V gene TRBV30, with 8 bases matching TRBD2. The CDR3 DNA reads as TGTGCCTGGAGTGACGGGAGGGTTTACAATGAGCAGTTCTTC. Translating gives CAWSDGRVYNEQFF.